Each of the 31 T cell receptor beta chains below was sequenced from the same sample in a study of T cell responses to AZD1222 COVID-19 vaccine. Method: immunoSEQ multiplex PCR; TCRdb's copy keeps in-frame clones and lacks some. This sample has 200,000 to 300,000 clones, with more than 80% found just once. Sequences were derived from peripheral blood, sampled on day 0 of AZD1222 vaccination. Source of these receptors: an adult in good health.

The gene calls are TRBV4-1 and TRBJ2-7; D is perhaps TRBD2 (6 bases). Trimming took off 4 bases at V and 1 base at J, with 14 bases between the two ends. Germline CDR1 is MGHRA and CDR2 is YSYEKL. The CDR3 has 15 amino acids. CDR3 amino acids: CASSPLASMSYEQYF. Written as DNA, the CDR3 is TGCGCCAGCAGCCCACTAGCTTCCATGTCCTACGAGCAGTACTTC.

The chain combines TRBV7-8 with TRBJ2-1; weak D call: TRBD2 (6 bases). This CDR3 comprises 16 residues. The germline V gene has CDR1 SGHVS and CDR2 FQNEAQ. Trimming removed 5 bases at V and 0 bases at J, with 14 bases between. The CDR3, as DNA: TGTGCCAGCAGCCCCTGGAGGGAGCCCTCCTACAATGAGCAGTTCTTC. Protein product: CASSPWREPSYNEQFF.

The chain uses TRBV27 and TRBJ2-3, with 8 positions matching TRBD1. The CDR3 spans 17 residues. The ends lost 0 bases at V and 1 base at J; junction bases unmatched: 6. Germline V lookup: CDR1 MNHEY, CDR2 SMNVEV (reference sequence). Written as DNA, the CDR3 is TGTGCCAGCAGTTTATCGCCCAGGGGGCCCCGCACAGATACGCAGTATTTT. Translating it yields CASSLSPRGPRTDTQYF.

This chain connects TRBV19 to TRBJ2-7; D perhaps matches TRBD2 (5 bases). The germline gives CDR1 LNHDA, CDR2 SQIVND (reference sequence). The V end lost 5 bases, the J end lost 7 bases, and 15 bases lay between the germline ends. The CDR3 is 13 residues long. CDR3 sequence: CASSLQRGGEQYF. Written as DNA, the CDR3 is TGTGCCAGTAGTCTTCAACGGGGTGGAGAGCAGTACTTC.

The chain recombines TRBV19 with TRBJ2-1; TRBD2 aligns across 12 bases. This CDR3 contains 18 residues. Germline V gene lookup returns CDR1 LNHDA and CDR2 SQIVND (reference sequence). With V trimmed by 1 base and J by 9 bases, 13 bases remained unmatched. The CDR3 sequence is CASSIGARLAGGPREQFF. CDR3 nucleotides: TGTGCCAGTAGTATAGGCGCCCGCCTAGCGGGAGGGCCACGTGAGCAGTTCTTC. Together with reference TRBV19 and TRBJ2-1, the CDR3 gives the full variable domain: DGGITQSPKYLFRKEGQNVTLSCEQNLNHDAMYWYRQDPGQGLRLIYYSQIVNDFQKGDIAEGYSVSREKKESFPLTVTSAQKNPTAFYLCASSIGARLAGGPREQFFGPGTRLTVL.

The chain recombines TRBV18 with TRBJ2-7, with D perhaps TRBD1 (5 bases). Germline-derived CDR1 and CDR2 are KGHSH and LQKENI. This CDR3 spans 14 amino acids. The V end was cut by 5 bases, the J end by 0 bases, with 11 bases between. The CDR3 protein is CASSSSGSSYEQYF. The CDR3 DNA reads TGTGCCAGCTCATCCTCAGGGTCCTCCTACGAGCAGTACTTC. Drawing the rest from reference TRBV18 and TRBJ2-7, the complete variable domain is NAGVMQNPRHLVRRRGQEARLRCSPMKGHSHVYWYRQLPEEGLKFMVYLQKENIIDESGMPKERFSAEFPKEGPSILRIQQVVRGDSAAYFCASSSSGSSYEQYFGPGTRLTVT.

The CDR3 DNA follows: TGTGCCAGCTCACCAGCTTGGGGGCAAGAGACCCAGTACTTC. Translating gives CASSPAWGQETQYF. The rearrangement uses TRBV18 and TRBJ2-5, with D possibly being TRBD1 or TRBD2 (5 bases each). The germline V gene encodes CDR1 KGHSH and CDR2 LQKENI. The CDR3 length is 14 residues. The V and J ends lost 2 bases and 2 bases respectively, with 9 bases between them.

CDR3 coding DNA: TGTGCCAGCAGCGTAGGAGCTAGCGGGGCGGAAGAGACCCAGTACTTC. Translating gives CASSVGASGAEETQYF. The chain has TRBV9 and TRBJ2-5; 9 nucleotides match TRBD2. The CDR3 runs to 16 residues. Per the germline V gene, CDR1 is SGDLS and CDR2 is YYNGEE. J lost 3 bases, V lost 0 bases, and 6 bases had no gene match. Based on the CDR3 plus reference TRBV9 and TRBJ2-5, the full variable domain is DSGVTQTPKHLITATGQRVTLRCSPRSGDLSVYWYQQSLDQGLQFLIQYYNGEERAKGNILERFSAQQFPDLHSELNLSSLELGDSALYFCASSVGASGAEETQYFGPGTRLLVL.

The rearrangement joins TRBV20-1 to TRBJ1-2, with D possibly matching TRBD1 (5 bases). Germline V lookup: CDR1 DFQATT, CDR2 SNEGSKA (reference sequence). V lost 3 bases and J 4 bases, leaving 15 bases between the germline ends. The CDR3 runs 14 residues. The chain's CDR3 is CSASQGVGGYGYTF. Here the CDR3 DNA reads TGCAGTGCTAGTCAGGGAGTCGGTGGCTATGGCTACACCTTC.

The chain uses TRBV24-1 and TRBJ1-2; no clear D. The CDR3 length is 13 residues. Germline-derived CDR1 and CDR2 are KGHDR and SFDVKD. Trimming left V 2 bases short and J 8 bases short, with 11 bases between. CDR3 sequence: CATSDWTGEGYTF. The CDR3 DNA sequence: TGTGCCACCAGTGATTGGACGGGTGAAGGCTACACCTTC.

This rearrangement joins TRBV7-9 to TRBJ2-2; no reliable D call. The germline V gene encodes CDR1 SEHNR and CDR2 FQNEAQ (reference sequence). V lost 3 bases to trimming and J lost 8 bases, with 10 bases between them. The CDR3 runs 13 residues. CDR3 DNA: TGTGCCAGCAGCTTGGGGATGGCAGGGGAGCTGTTTTTT. Encoded protein: CASSLGMAGELFF.

This chain connects TRBV11-3 to TRBJ2-1; D not certain. This CDR3 contains 14 residues. Trimming left V 5 bases short and J 2 bases short, with 10 bases between. Germline CDR1 SGHNT, CDR2 YENEEA. The DNA for the CDR3 is TGTGCCAGCAGCCGCTCGGCCGCCTACAATGAGCAGTTCTTC. Residues: CASSRSAAYNEQFF. The complete variable domain, with remaining parts taken from reference TRBV11-3 and TRBJ2-1, reads EAGVVQSPRYKIIEKKQPVAFWCNPISGHNTLYWYLQNLGQGPELLIRYENEEAVDDSQLPKDRFSAERLKGVDSTLKIQPAELGDSAVYLCASSRSAAYNEQFFGPGTRLTVL.

V is TRBV5-6 and J is TRBJ2-3; maybe TRBD2 (6 bases). Deletions cut 0 bases from V and 2 bases from J, with 10 bases between. CDR3 length equals 15 residues. The germline CDR1 and CDR2 sequences are SGHDT and YYEEEE. Here the CDR3 reads CASSLALALTDTQYF. The CDR3 DNA sequence: TGTGCCAGCAGCTTGGCTCTAGCGCTCACAGATACGCAGTATTTT.

The V and J genes are TRBV5-4 and TRBJ2-1; a weak D match, TRBD2 (5 bases). Germline CDR1 reads SGHNT; CDR2 reads YYREEE (reference sequence). Trimming left V 1 base short and J 0 bases short, with 11 bases between. The CDR3 length is 16 residues. The CDR3, as DNA: TGTGCCAGCAGCTTGCAGCGGTTGAGCTCCTACAATGAGCAGTTCTTC. Its translation: CASSLQRLSSYNEQFF.

This sequence joins TRBV19 and TRBJ1-3; D remains unclear. Germline V lookup: CDR1 LNHDA, CDR2 SQIVND (reference sequence). The CDR3 sequence is 16 residues long. V gave up 2 bases and J gave up 0 bases, with 11 bases separating them. CDR3 region: CASSIMGFDSGNTIYF. The CDR3 DNA sequence: TGTGCCAGTAGTATAATGGGCTTCGACTCTGGAAACACCATATATTTT.

CDR3 residues: CASRPGLAGNEQFF. The CDR3 DNA reads TGTGCCAGCAGGCCGGGACTAGCGGGGAATGAGCAGTTCTTC. The V call is TRBV6-5, the J call TRBJ2-1; 13 nucleotides match TRBD2. Germline CDR1 MNHEY, CDR2 SVGAGI. This CDR3 contains 14 residues. V was clipped by 6 bases and J by 7 bases; unmatched bases: 3.

V and J are TRBV28 and TRBJ1-1; D is undetermined. Trimming took off 2 bases at V and 7 bases at J, with 11 bases between the two ends. CDR3 size: 13 residues. CDR1 MDHEN and CDR2 SYDVKM come from the germline V gene. The CDR3 is CASSLGQSLEAFF. The CDR3 coding sequence is TGTGCCAGCAGTTTAGGCCAGTCGCTTGAAGCTTTCTTT.

The chain couples TRBV28 to TRBJ1-6, with 7 bases lining up with TRBD1. CDR1 and CDR2 from the germline V gene are MDHEN and SYDVKM. This CDR3 has 18 amino acids. The trim removed 1 base at V and 9 bases at J, leaving 15 bases unmatched. The CDR3 reads CASSLSSTGPGRASPLHF. CDR3 bases: TGTGCCAGCAGTTTATCCTCGACAGGGCCGGGGCGAGCTTCACCCCTCCACTTT. The full variable domain, with the rest looked up from reference TRBV28 and TRBJ1-6, is DVKVTQSSRYLVKRTGEKVFLECVQDMDHENMFWYRQDPGLGLRLIYFSYDVKMKEKGDIPEGYSVSREKKERFSLILESASTNQTSMYLCASSLSSTGPGRASPLHFGNGTRLTVT.

In regard to this clone: The junction does not match germline at one end; this may be a read error. This chain uses TRBV28 with TRBJ1-1, with 7 bases lining up with TRBD1. Looked up from germline, CDR1 is MDHEN and CDR2 is SYDVKM. The CDR3 runs to 12 residues. DNA of the CDR3: TGTGCCAGCACTCCCGACAGGGACGCTTTTCTCTTT. Protein product: CASTPDRDAFLF. The entire variable domain, with the rest obtained from reference TRBV28 and TRBJ1-1, is as follows: DVKVTQSSRYLVKRTGEKVFLECVQDMDHENMFWYRQDPGLGLRLIYFSYDVKMKEKGDIPEGYSVSREKKERFSLILESASTNQTSMYLCASTPDRDAFLFGQGTRLTVV.

This clone showed up just a few times. CDR3 in amino acids: CASSEQGFNYGYTF. The CDR3 DNA sequence: TGTGCCAGCAGTGAACAGGGGTTTAACTATGGCTACACCTTC. The chain couples TRBV2 to TRBJ1-2; D possibly corresponds to TRBD1 (6 bases). The CDR3 is 14 residues long. CDR1 is SNHLY, CDR2 FYNNEI, per germline. Trimming left V 2 bases short and J 1 base short, with 8 bases between.

This clone has only one observation. This sequence joins TRBV5-1 and TRBJ2-7, with a possible D match to TRBD1 (6 bases). From germline, CDR1 is SGHRS and CDR2 YFSETQ. The CDR3 totals 12 residues. The germline V and J ends were trimmed by 2 bases and 3 bases, with 6 bases remaining between them. CDR3 sequence (DNA): TGCGCCAGCAGCTTACAGGGCTACGAGCAGTACTTC. It codes for CASSLQGYEQYF.

The chain couples TRBV28 to TRBJ2-5; D call uncertain. V was clipped by 2 bases and J by 2 bases, with 18 bases between them. The length of the CDR3 is 17 residues. In germline, CDR1 is MDHEN, CDR2 SYDVKM. CDR3 sequence (DNA): TGTGCCAGCAGTTTACGTGGCATTAAAAAGGGTCAAGAGACCCAGTACTTC. It codes for CASSLRGIKKGQETQYF.

The chain uses TRBV5-4 and TRBJ2-5; D is possibly TRBD1 (6 bases). Trimming removed 3 bases from V and 4 bases from J, with 13 bases in between. The V gene's germline CDR1 is SGHNT and CDR2 YYREEE (reference sequence). This CDR3 region has 14 residues. CDR3 amino acids: CASSSGQFLETQYF. The CDR3 coding sequence is TGTGCCAGCAGCTCCGGACAGTTCCTAGAGACCCAGTACTTC.

This sequence joins TRBV27 and TRBJ1-6; 9 bases align to TRBD1. CDR1 MNHEY and CDR2 SMNVEV come from the germline V gene (reference sequence). V gave up 5 bases and J gave up 0 bases; unmatched junction bases: 2. This CDR3 has 16 residues. Here the CDR3 reads CASSGTGSSYNSPLHF. CDR3 bases: TGTGCCAGCAGTGGGACAGGGAGCTCCTATAATTCACCCCTCCACTTT.

J is TRBJ2-3 and V is TRBV6-6; 9 nucleotides align to TRBD1. Germline V gene data show CDR1 as MNHNY and CDR2 as SVGAGI (reference sequence). This CDR3 contains 16 residues. The J segment lost 6 bases and the V segment lost 7 bases, leaving 14 bases of the junction unmatched. The CDR3 protein is CASTLETGTGSDTQYF. The CDR3 DNA reads TGTGCCAGCACTCTAGAGACCGGGACAGGGAGTGATACGCAGTATTTT.

The rearrangement uses TRBV19 and TRBJ1-2; D is ambiguous. Germline loops: CDR1 LNHDA, CDR2 SQIVND (reference sequence). Trimming took 5 bases from V and 4 from J, leaving 11 bases between them. The CDR3 covers 13 residues. CDR3 in amino acids: CASSAGQAYGYTF. CDR3 in DNA: TGTGCCAGTAGTGCGGGCCAGGCCTATGGCTACACCTTC.

This chain links TRBV5-4 with TRBJ1-4; 8 bases match TRBD1. The germline V gene has CDR1 SGHNT and CDR2 YYREEE (reference sequence). The ends lost 2 bases at V and 8 bases at J; junction bases unmatched: 2. CDR3 length: 13 residues. CDR3 DNA: TGTGCCAGCAGCTTCGGGGACAGGGAAAAACTGTTTTTT. Amino acids: CASSFGDREKLFF.

V usage is TRBV14 and J usage is TRBJ2-7; tentative D call: TRBD1 (6 bases). The length of the CDR3 is 14 residues. Germline CDR1 reads SGHDN; CDR2 reads FVKESK. V dropped 1 base and J dropped 5 bases, with 12 bases sitting between them. The CDR3 DNA reads as TGTGCCAGCAGCCAAGCCCTCGGGACACACGAGCAGTACTTC. It encodes CASSQALGTHEQYF.

The rearrangement uses TRBV9 and TRBJ2-5, with D possibly called TRBD1 or TRBD2 (5 bases each). The CDR3 spans 15 residues. Trimming left V 0 bases short and J 5 bases short, with 14 bases between. Germline CDR1 is SGDLS and CDR2 is YYNGEE. Here the CDR3 reads CASSVGMGVQETQYF. CDR3 in DNA: TGTGCCAGCAGCGTAGGAATGGGGGTCCAGGAGACCCAGTACTTC. Looking up the rest from reference TRBV9 and TRBJ2-5 gives the full variable domain: DSGVTQTPKHLITATGQRVTLRCSPRSGDLSVYWYQQSLDQGLQFLIQYYNGEERAKGNILERFSAQQFPDLHSELNLSSLELGDSALYFCASSVGMGVQETQYFGPGTRLLVL.

In its sample, this clone was seen once. This chain connects TRBV3-1 (or the pseudogene TRBV3-2) to TRBJ2-7; D perhaps matches TRBD2 (6 bases). CDR3 length equals 14 residues. The ends were cut back, 1 base at V and 6 bases at J, with 13 bases in the middle. CDR1 is LGHDT and CDR2 is YNNKEL in the germline V gene (reference sequence). DNA for the CDR3: TGTGCCAGCAGCCAAGGACTCCTCGGGGGCGAGCAGTACTTC. Protein sequence: CASSQGLLGGEQYF.

V gene TRBV2 combines with J gene TRBJ1-1; D remains unclear. Germline-derived CDR1 and CDR2 are SNHLY and FYNNEI. This CDR3 spans 11 amino acids. Trimming cost V 5 bases and J 10 bases, with 11 bases left between them. CDR3 sequence reads: CASSLTVGAFF. CDR3 nucleotides: TGTGCCAGCAGTTTAACTGTGGGAGCTTTCTTT.